This TCR beta chain was identified during a study of blood T cell repertoires in COVID-19. Study details: The cDNA or gDNA used as material had been derived from T cells, B-cell-depleted T cells, or PBMCs.

The data were produced by immunoSEQ multiplex PCR, yet TCRdb's version contains in-frame clones alone and is incomplete. The top ten hold approximately 20% of the sample, which has just over 95,000 clones, around 76% seen once. This clone was picked up one time. V trimming: 6 bases; J trimming: 5 bases; junction bases outside the gene matches: 9. The CDR3 has 14 residues. CDR1 is MNHEY and CDR2 is SVGAGI in the germline V gene. The gene calls are TRBV6-5 and TRBJ1-2; TRBD1 aligns across 7 bases. Source material: peripheral blood. The TCR originated in a man older than 75 with acute or convalescent COVID-19. The CDR3: CASRARTGWYGYTF. The CDR3, as DNA: TGTGCCAGCAGAGCTCGGACAGGCTGGTATGGCTACACCTTC.